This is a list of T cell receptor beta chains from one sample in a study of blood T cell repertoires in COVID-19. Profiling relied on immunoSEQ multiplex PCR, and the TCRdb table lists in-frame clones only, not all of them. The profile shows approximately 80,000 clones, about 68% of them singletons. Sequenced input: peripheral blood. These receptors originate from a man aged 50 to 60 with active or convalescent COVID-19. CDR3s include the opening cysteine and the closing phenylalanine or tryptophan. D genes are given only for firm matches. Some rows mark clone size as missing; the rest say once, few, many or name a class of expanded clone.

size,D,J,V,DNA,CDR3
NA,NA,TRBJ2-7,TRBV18,TGTGCCAGCTCACCGAGCAAGTACGAGCAGTACTTC,CASSPSKYEQYF
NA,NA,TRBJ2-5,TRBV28,TGTGCCACCGCCGAAGGGAGTTTCGCTGAGACCCAGTACTTC,CATAEGSFAETQYF
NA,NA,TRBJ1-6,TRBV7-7,TGTGCCAGCAGCTTAGTCCTGGGGGGGGGCGTTTATAATTCACCCCTCCACTTT,CASSLVLGGGVYNSPLHF
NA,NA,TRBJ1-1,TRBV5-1,TGCGCCAGCAGCTTGGCCGCGGGGGTAGGGAACACTGAAGCTTTCTTT,CASSLAAGVGNTEAFF
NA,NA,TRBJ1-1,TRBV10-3,TGTGCTCACGCCGTGGGGGAGGGCACTGAAGCTTTCTTT,CAHAVGEGTEAFF
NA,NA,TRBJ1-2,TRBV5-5,TGTGCCAGCAGCTTGGCCTCTCGGGAAAACTATGGCTACACCTTC,CASSLASRENYGYTF
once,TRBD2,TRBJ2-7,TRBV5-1,TGCGCCAGCAGCGGAACGGGGGGACCGACCTATTACGAGCAGTACTTC,CASSGTGGPTYYEQYF
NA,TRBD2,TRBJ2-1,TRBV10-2,TGCGCCAGCACTGAGACTAGCGGGGGCTGGAATGAGCAGTTCTTC,CASTETSGGWNEQFF
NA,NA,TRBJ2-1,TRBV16,TGTGCCAGCAGCCAATTAACGGGACTGGCATCCAATGAGCAGTTCTTC,CASSQLTGLASNEQFF
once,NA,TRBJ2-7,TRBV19,TGTGCCAGTAGTTCCGCAGGGGGGACCTACGAGCAGTACTTC,CASSSAGGTYEQYF
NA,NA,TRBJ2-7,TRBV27,TGTGCCAGCTCCTCTTCCTTTTACGAGCAGTACTTC,CASSSSFYEQYF
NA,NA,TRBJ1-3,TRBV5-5,TGTGCCAGCAGCTTGGTTCCCTCTCGGGGAAACACCATATATTTT,CASSLVPSRGNTIYF
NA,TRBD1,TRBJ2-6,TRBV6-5,TGTGCCAGCAGAATAACAGGGGCTGGGGCCAACGTCCTGACTTTC,CASRITGAGANVLTF
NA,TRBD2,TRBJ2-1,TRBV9,TGTGCCAGCAGCTCTAGACTAGCGGGGTACAATGAGCAGTTCTTC,CASSSRLAGYNEQFF